The 10 T cell receptor beta chains reported below all come from one sample, sequenced in a study of cytotoxic CD8 clonotypes in ibrutinib-treated CLL. TCRdb's copy holds only in-frame clones and misses some; the assay was immunoSEQ multiplex PCR. This table holds about 200,000 clones, more than 75% found once. The sample consisted of PBMCs, taken after 12 months of ibrutinib treatment. All receptors come from a human donor with chronic lymphocytic leukemia.

The chain employs TRBV19 and TRBJ2-7; D tentatively fits TRBD1 or TRBD2 (5 bases each). The CDR3 totals 16 residues. CDR1 and CDR2 (germline): LNHDA, SQIVND (reference sequence). With 5 bases removed from V and 4 bases from J, the gap between germline ends came to 21 bases. The CDR3 spells CASSADSGTANYEQYF. The CDR3 DNA follows: TGTGCCAGTAGTGCAGACTCCGGGACGGCAAATTACGAGCAGTACTTC.

The rearrangement joins TRBV7-9 to TRBJ2-5; tentative D call: TRBD2 (6 bases). Germline CDR1 and CDR2: SEHNR and FQNEAQ (reference sequence). The CDR3 spans 12 residues. The V gene lost 5 bases and the J gene lost 5 bases, with 9 bases spanning the gap. CDR3 DNA: TGTGCCAGCAGCCGGGCGGGGGAGACCCAGTACTTC. Encoded protein: CASSRAGETQYF.

The rearrangement joins TRBV15 to TRBJ2-1; D is undetermined. The CDR3 contains 13 residues. Germline values: CDR1 LNHNV, CDR2 YYDKDF (reference sequence). V shed 5 bases and J shed 6 bases, with 11 bases lying between them. DNA for the CDR3: TGTGCCACCAGCCCTAGGGTTGGCAATGAGCAGTTCTTC. Its protein is CATSPRVGNEQFF.

The chain uses TRBV5-6 and TRBJ2-7, with D perhaps TRBD2 (6 bases). Deletions cut 3 bases from V and 7 bases from J, with 14 bases between. The germline V gene encodes CDR1 SGHDT and CDR2 YYEEEE. CDR3 size: 13 residues. Here the CDR3 reads CASSSRPGGEQYF. The CDR3 DNA reads TGTGCCAGCAGCTCCAGACCCGGGGGAGAGCAGTACTTC.

The chain links TRBV7-9 to TRBJ1-2; D ambiguous. Germline V gene sequence: CDR1 SEHNR, CDR2 FQNEAQ (reference sequence). The germline V and J ends were trimmed by 3 bases and 3 bases, with 11 bases remaining between them. CDR3 length: 14 amino acids. The CDR3 sequence is CASSFTSGDYGYTF. CDR3 bases: TGTGCCAGCAGCTTTACCTCGGGAGACTATGGCTACACCTTC.

The rearrangement uses TRBV29-1 and TRBJ2-7, with D hard to call. The CDR3 totals 12 residues. With 2 bases removed from V and 6 bases from J, the gap between germline ends came to 11 bases. Germline CDR1 is SQVTM and CDR2 is ANQGSEA. In DNA form, the CDR3 reads TGCAGCGTTGAACAGTTGTTCGGCGAGCAGTACTTC. Translated: CSVEQLFGEQYF.

The chain employs TRBV2 and TRBJ2-7, with TRBD2 matching over 7 bases. Germline trimming cut 6 bases from V and 6 bases from J; bases unmatched to any gene: 8. The CDR3 contains 13 residues. Germline CDR1 reads SNHLY; CDR2 reads FYNNEI. The CDR3 here is CASSGRSEAEQYF. DNA of the CDR3: TGTGCCAGCAGCGGGAGGTCAGAGGCCGAGCAGTACTTC.

As regards this clone: The same CDR3 is also encoded by other DNA sequences in this sample. J is TRBJ2-1 and V is TRBV6-5, with unresolved D. Germline CDR1 reads MNHEY; CDR2 reads SVGAGI. V lost 2 bases and J 1 base, leaving 6 bases between the germline ends. This CDR3 is built from 14 residues. The CDR3 spells CASSYLGSYNEQFF. CDR3 in DNA: TGTGCCAGCAGTTACCTGGGGTCCTACAATGAGCAGTTCTTC.

For the CDR3, the DNA is TGTGCCAGCAGTTACTCGACTGGGTATGGCTACACCTTC. Protein sequence: CASSYSTGYGYTF. This rearrangement joins TRBV6-5 to TRBJ1-2; D uncertain. This CDR3 region has 13 residues. With 0 bases removed from V and 5 bases from J, the gap between germline ends came to 7 bases. Germline CDR1 reads MNHEY; CDR2 reads SVGAGI.

V usage is TRBV9 and J usage is TRBJ2-6; D call uncertain. This CDR3 contains 18 residues. Trimming removed 0 bases from V and 4 bases from J, with 17 bases in between. Germline CDR1 reads SGDLS; CDR2 reads YYNGEE. The CDR3: CASSVDRVNEWGANVLTF. The CDR3, as DNA: TGTGCCAGCAGCGTAGATCGGGTGAACGAATGGGGGGCCAACGTCCTGACTTTC.